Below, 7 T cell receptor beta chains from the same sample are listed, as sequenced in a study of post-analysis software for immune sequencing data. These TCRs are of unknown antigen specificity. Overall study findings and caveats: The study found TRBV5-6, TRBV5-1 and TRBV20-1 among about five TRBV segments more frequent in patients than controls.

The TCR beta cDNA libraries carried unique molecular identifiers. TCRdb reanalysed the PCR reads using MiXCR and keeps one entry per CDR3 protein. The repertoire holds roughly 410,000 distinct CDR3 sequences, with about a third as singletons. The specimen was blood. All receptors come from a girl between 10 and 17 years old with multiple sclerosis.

The CDR3 here is CASSCGAKYEQYF. The DNA for the CDR3 is TGTGCCAGCAGTTGCGGGGCGAAATACGAGCAGTACTTC. The rearrangement uses TRBV6-5 and TRBJ2-5; possibly TRBD2 for D (6 bases). The DNA end lines up better with TRBJ2-7; the J call may be wrong. CDR1 and CDR2 from the germline V gene are MNHEY and SVGAGI. The CDR3 has 13 residues.

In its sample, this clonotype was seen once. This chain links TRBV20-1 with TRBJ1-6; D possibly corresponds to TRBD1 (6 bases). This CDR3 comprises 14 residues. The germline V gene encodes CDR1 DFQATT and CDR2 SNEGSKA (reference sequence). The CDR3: CSAFEGGYNSPLHF. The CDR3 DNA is TGCAGCGCTTTCGAGGGGGGTTATAATTCACCCCTCCACTTT.

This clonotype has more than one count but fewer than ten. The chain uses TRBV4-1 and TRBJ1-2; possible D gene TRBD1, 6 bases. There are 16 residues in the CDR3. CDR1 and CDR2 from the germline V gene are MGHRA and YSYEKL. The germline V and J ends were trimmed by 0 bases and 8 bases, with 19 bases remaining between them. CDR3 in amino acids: CASSQDGQTLRGGYTF. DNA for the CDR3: TGCGCCAGCAGCCAAGATGGACAGACTCTGCGAGGAGGCTACACCTTC.

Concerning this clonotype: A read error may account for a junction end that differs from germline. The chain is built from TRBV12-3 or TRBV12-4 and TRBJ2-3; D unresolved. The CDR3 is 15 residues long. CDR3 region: CASSFSVERADAQYF. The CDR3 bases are TGTGCCAGCAGTTTTTCCGTGGAGAGAGCAGATGCGCAGTATTTT.

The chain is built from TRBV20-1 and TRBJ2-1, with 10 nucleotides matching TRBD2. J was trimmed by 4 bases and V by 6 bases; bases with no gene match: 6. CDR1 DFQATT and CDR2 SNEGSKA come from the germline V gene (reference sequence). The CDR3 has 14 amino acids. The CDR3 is CSARIAGGYNEQFF. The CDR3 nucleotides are TGCAGTGCCAGGATAGCGGGGGGTTACAATGAGCAGTTCTTC.

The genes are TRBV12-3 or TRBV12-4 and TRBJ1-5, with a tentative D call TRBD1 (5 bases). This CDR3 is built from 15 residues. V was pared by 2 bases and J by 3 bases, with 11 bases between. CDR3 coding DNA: TGTGCCAGCAGTTTATCAGGGTGTAACAATCAGCCCCAGCATTTT. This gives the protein CASSLSGCNNQPQHF.

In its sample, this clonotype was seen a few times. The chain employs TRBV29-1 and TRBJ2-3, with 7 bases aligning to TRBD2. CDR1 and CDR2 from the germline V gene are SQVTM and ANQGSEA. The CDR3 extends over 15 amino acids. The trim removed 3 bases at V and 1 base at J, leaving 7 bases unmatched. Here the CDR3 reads CSVDAERGGTDTQYF. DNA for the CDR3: TGCAGCGTTGATGCCGAGCGGGGAGGCACAGATACGCAGTATTTT.